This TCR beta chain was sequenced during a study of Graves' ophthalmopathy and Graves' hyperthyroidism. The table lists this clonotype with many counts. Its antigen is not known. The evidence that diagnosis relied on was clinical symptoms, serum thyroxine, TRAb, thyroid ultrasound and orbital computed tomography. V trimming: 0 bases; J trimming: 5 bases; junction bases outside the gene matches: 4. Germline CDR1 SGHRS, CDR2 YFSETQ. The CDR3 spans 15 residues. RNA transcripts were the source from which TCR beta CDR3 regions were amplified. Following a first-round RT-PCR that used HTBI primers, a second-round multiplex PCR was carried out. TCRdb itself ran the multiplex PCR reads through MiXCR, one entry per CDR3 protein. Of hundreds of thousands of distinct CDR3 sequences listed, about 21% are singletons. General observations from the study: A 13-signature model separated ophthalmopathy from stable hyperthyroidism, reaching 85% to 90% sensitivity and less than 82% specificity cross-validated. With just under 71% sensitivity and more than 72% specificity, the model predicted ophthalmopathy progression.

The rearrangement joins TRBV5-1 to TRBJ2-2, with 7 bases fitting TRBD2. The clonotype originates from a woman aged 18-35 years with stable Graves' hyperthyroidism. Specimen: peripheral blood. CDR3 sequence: CASSLGLAETGELFF. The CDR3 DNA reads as TGCGCCAGCAGCTTGGGCCTAGCGGAGACCGGGGAGCTGTTTTTT.